The clone carrying this T cell receptor (beta chain) was seen only once. This entry comes from a study of shared clonotypes between healthy human individuals. Germline V gene sequence: CDR1 SGHDN, CDR2 FVKESK. V was pared by 6 bases and J by 9 bases, with 10 bases of the junction left unmatched. The CDR3 has 14 amino acids. The table came from immunoSEQ multiplex PCR; TCRdb's copy has only in-frame clones and leaves some out. The sample has a few million clones, 95% seen once. The sequenced sample consisted of naive CD4+ T cells sorted from blood. Subset in this sample: CD45RA+ positively selected. The TCR sequence derives from a young man in good health. This chain uses TRBV14 with TRBJ2-7; TRBD2 agrees at 11 bases. The CDR3: CASSPSGRPLGQYF. CDR3 in DNA: TGTGCCAGCAGTCCTAGCGGGAGGCCCTTAGGGCAGTACTTC.